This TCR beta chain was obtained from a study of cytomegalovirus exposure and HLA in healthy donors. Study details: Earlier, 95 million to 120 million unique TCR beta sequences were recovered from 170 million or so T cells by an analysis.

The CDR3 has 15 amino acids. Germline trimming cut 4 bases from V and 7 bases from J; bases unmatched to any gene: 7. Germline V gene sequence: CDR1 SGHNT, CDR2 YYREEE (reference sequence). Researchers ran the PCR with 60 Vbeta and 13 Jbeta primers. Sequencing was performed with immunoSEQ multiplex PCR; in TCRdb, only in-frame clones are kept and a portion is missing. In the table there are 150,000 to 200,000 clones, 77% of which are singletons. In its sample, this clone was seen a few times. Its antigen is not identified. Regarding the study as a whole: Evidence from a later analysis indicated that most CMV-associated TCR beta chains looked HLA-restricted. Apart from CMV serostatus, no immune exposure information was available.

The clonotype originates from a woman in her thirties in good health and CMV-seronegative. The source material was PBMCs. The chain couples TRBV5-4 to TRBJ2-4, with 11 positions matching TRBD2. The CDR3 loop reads CASSTGLAELNIQYF. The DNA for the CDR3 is TGTGCCAGCAGCACGGGACTAGCGGAGTTGAACATTCAGTACTTC. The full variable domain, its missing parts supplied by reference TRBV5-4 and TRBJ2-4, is ETGVTQSPTHLIKTRGQQVTLRCSSQSGHNTVSWYQQALGQGPQFIFQYYREEENGRGNFPPRFSGLQFPNYSSELNVNALELDDSALYLCASSTGLAELNIQYFGAGTRLSVL.